This TCR beta chain comes out of a study of T-cell memory formation after mild COVID-19. Only one count was recorded for this clonotype. As yet, its antigen is unknown. CDR1 is SEHNR and CDR2 is FQNEAQ in the germline V gene (reference sequence). V lost 0 bases, J lost 8 bases, and 0 bases stayed unmatched. This CDR3 contains 13 residues. Study-wide results and limits: Contracting clones from day 15 to 85 had balanced CD4/CD8; later expanders favoured CD4+.

MiXCR, run by TCRdb on the 5' RACE reads, gives a single entry per CDR3 protein. The data contain about 210,000 distinct CDR3 sequences, 27% of them singletons. This clonotype was sampled from an adult woman who had mild COVID-19 (a few samples of this study predate the infection). Cell type and time point are not known. Sequencing used PBMCs or a T cell subset sorted from them (not recorded which). The V gene is TRBV7-9, the J gene TRBJ1-2, with TRBD1 identical over 10 bases. The CDR3 coding sequence is TGTGCCAGCAGCTTAGCGACAGGGGGCGGCTACACCTTC. It yields the protein CASSLATGGGYTF. Drawing the rest from reference TRBV7-9 and TRBJ1-2, the complete variable domain is DTGVSQNPRHKITKRGQNVTFRCDPISEHNRLYWYRQTLGQGPEFLTYFQNEAQLEKSRLLSDRFSAERPKGSFSTLEIQRTEQGDSAMYLCASSLATGGGYTFGSGTRLTVV.